This T cell receptor beta chain derives from a study of T cell responses to AZD1222 COVID-19 vaccine. In the study overall: Pooled samples include second doses given at about 4 or 12 weeks.

Whole-study results and caveats: Possibly, clonal diversity was underestimated; donors were largely white British and included more females.

Profiled with immunoSEQ multiplex PCR; TCRdb holds only in-frame clones, not every one. The table lists about 130,000 clones, around 94% of them singletons, with approximately 6.3% in the top ten. This CDR3 spans 13 amino acids. Germline V gives CDR1 SEHNR, CDR2 FQNEAQ (reference sequence). The V gene lost 3 bases and the J gene lost 4 bases, with 6 bases spanning the gap. This clone counts as medium-sized. The antigen is not known. The chain couples TRBV7-9 to TRBJ2-2; D remains unclear. The sample consisted of peripheral blood, taken on day 0 of AZD1222 vaccination. The origin of this receptor is an adult in good health. This CDR3 reads CASSLDGTGELFF. As DNA, the CDR3 is TGTGCCAGCAGCTTGGATGGCACCGGGGAGCTGTTTTTT.